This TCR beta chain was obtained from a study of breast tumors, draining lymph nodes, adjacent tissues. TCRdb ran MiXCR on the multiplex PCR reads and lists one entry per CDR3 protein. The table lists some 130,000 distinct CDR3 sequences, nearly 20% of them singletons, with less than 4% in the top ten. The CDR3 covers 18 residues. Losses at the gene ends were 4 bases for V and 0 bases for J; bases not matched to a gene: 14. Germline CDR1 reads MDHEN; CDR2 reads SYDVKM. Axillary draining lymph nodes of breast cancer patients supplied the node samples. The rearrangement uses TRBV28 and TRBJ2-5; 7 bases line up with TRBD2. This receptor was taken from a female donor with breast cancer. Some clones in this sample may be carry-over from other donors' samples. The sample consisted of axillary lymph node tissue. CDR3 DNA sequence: TGTGCCAGCAGTTCCGGGGGGTCGGCGGGGTGGTACCAAGAGACCCAGTACTTC. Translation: CASSSGGSAGWYQETQYF.